The rows below give T cell receptor beta chains drawn from one sample of a study of identical twins. MiXCR was run by TCRdb on the 5' RACE reads, yielding one entry per CDR3 protein. The sample contains some 330,000 distinct CDR3 sequences, approximately 8.7% of which appear only once. Sequencing input: naive T cells sorted from blood. These receptors came from a woman between 50 and 59 years old in good health. Both conserved end residues are part of each CDR3. A D gene is named only where the DNA matches it firmly.

len: 13; d_gene: NA; v_gene: TRBV29-1; CDR3aa: CSAEGQVPYEQYF
len: 15; d_gene: TRBD1; v_gene: TRBV5-1; CDR3aa: CASSQTTGGNYGYTF
len: 17; d_gene: TRBD2; v_gene: TRBV29-1; CDR3aa: CSVYTYGLAGGTDEQFF
len: 13; d_gene: TRBD2; v_gene: TRBV3-1; CDR3aa: CASSQDPGGRKFF
len: 14; d_gene: NA; v_gene: TRBV29-1; CDR3aa: CSALQVPGPGELFF
len: 15; d_gene: NA; v_gene: TRBV25-1; CDR3aa: CASSEYGGGRSPLHF
len: 12; d_gene: NA; v_gene: TRBV5-1; CDR3aa: CASSLPRDEQFF
len: 13; d_gene: NA; v_gene: TRBV20-1; CDR3aa: CSAHPGLTDTQYF
len: 21; d_gene: TRBD2; v_gene: TRBV19; CDR3aa: CASSGSFNRGRLAGFYNEQFF
len: 16; d_gene: TRBD2; v_gene: TRBV7-9; CDR3aa: CASMVSHSGTYNEQFF
len: 15; d_gene: TRBD2; v_gene: TRBV20-1; CDR3aa: CSARDGTSGRNEQFF
len: 17; d_gene: TRBD1; v_gene: TRBV5-4; CDR3aa: CASSQIGGAGPYNEQFF
len: 18; d_gene: TRBD1; v_gene: TRBV7-9; CDR3aa: CASSSRTGAHTTNEKLFF
len: 11; d_gene: NA; v_gene: TRBV30; CDR3aa: CAWRMGETQYF
len: 16; d_gene: TRBD2; v_gene: TRBV15; CDR3aa: CATSGGGSGVSYEQYF
len: 11; d_gene: NA; v_gene: TRBV19; CDR3aa: CASRGLYGYTF
len: 13; d_gene: TRBD2; v_gene: TRBV10-3; CDR3aa: CAISSGRADEQFF
len: 15; d_gene: TRBD1; v_gene: TRBV25-1; CDR3aa: CASSATGGALGEQFF